These 32 T cell receptor beta chains were all obtained from the same sample, sequenced in a study of cytomegalovirus exposure and HLA in healthy donors. PCR amplification relied on 60 Vbeta primers (plus 13 Jbeta primers). Here immunoSEQ multiplex PCR was the method, and the copy in TCRdb shows in-frame clones only, minus some. The profile shows approximately 120,000 clones, over 70% of them singletons. Sequencing was performed on PBMCs. These receptors all come from a female donor in good health and CMV-seronegative.

V is TRBV5-6 and J is TRBJ1-1; D not resolved. Germline CDR1 is SGHDT and CDR2 is YYEEEE. The CDR3 is made up of 14 amino acids. V gave up 4 bases and J gave up 4 bases, with 14 bases separating them. Here the CDR3 DNA reads TGTGCCAGCAGCCGCCGTCGAGGGCTCACTGAAGCTTTCTTT. It yields the protein CASSRRRGLTEAFF.

V is TRBV6-5 and J is TRBJ2-1, with D possibly TRBD2 on 5 matching bases. V was shortened by 3 bases and J by 2 bases, with 11 bases between the two germline ends. CDR1 and CDR2 from the germline V gene are MNHEY and SVGAGI. The length of the CDR3 is 15 residues. The DNA of the CDR3 is TGTGCCAGCAGTTATCAGCGGTCTCCCTACAATGAGCAGTTCTTC. This translates into CASSYQRSPYNEQFF.

The genes are TRBV10-1 and TRBJ2-3, with no clear D. This CDR3 has 14 residues. Germline V lookup: CDR1 WNHNN, CDR2 SYGVQD (reference sequence). Trimming shortened V by 5 bases and J by 0 bases, and 9 bases separated the two germline ends. This chain's CDR3 is CASSFQQSTDTQYF. CDR3 in DNA: TGCGCCAGCAGTTTTCAACAGAGCACAGATACGCAGTATTTT.

This clone was observed once. The sample holds other DNA sequences that translate to the same CDR3. This chain uses TRBV5-1 with TRBJ1-4; D is undetermined. Germline V gene data show CDR1 as SGHRS and CDR2 as YFSETQ. Trimming shortened V by 3 bases and J by 5 bases, and 11 bases separated the two germline ends. CDR3 size: 14 residues. Here the CDR3 DNA reads TGCGCCAGCAGCTGGGCCACGGGGAATGAAAAACTGTTTTTT. It yields the protein CASSWATGNEKLFF.

The CDR3 spells CASSSRTGGGGANVLTF. Written as DNA, the CDR3 is TGTGCCAGCAGCTCACGGACAGGGGGCGGTGGGGCCAACGTCCTGACTTTC. The V gene is TRBV27, the J gene TRBJ2-6, with 11 bases aligning to TRBD1. Germline loops: CDR1 MNHEY, CDR2 SMNVEV (reference sequence). J gave up 3 bases and V 6 bases, and 7 bases lay outside the gene matches. This CDR3 contains 17 residues.

This clone came up a few times. This CDR3 reads CASSSLTVNEKLFF. The CDR3 DNA is TGTGCCAGCAGTTCCCTGACAGTAAATGAAAAACTGTTTTTT. This chain connects TRBV27 to TRBJ1-4; possibly TRBD1 for D (5 bases). The CDR3 has 14 residues. The germline V gene encodes CDR1 MNHEY and CDR2 SMNVEV (reference sequence). V gave up 4 bases and J gave up 5 bases, with 11 bases separating them.

This clone was found a few times. The V call is TRBV6-5, the J call TRBJ2-5, with D possibly being TRBD1 (5 bases). Trimming cost V 0 bases and J 4 bases, with 9 bases left between them. The germline V gene encodes CDR1 MNHEY and CDR2 SVGAGI. CDR3 length: 14 amino acids. This CDR3 reads CASSYSGARETQYF. CDR3 sequence (DNA): TGTGCCAGCAGTTACTCAGGGGCGCGAGAGACCCAGTACTTC.

V is TRBV27 and J is TRBJ1-4; 7 bases line up with TRBD1. This CDR3 contains 13 residues. The germline CDR1 and CDR2 sequences are MNHEY and SMNVEV (reference sequence). With V trimmed by 5 bases and J by 8 bases, 5 bases remained unmatched. The CDR3 DNA sequence: TGTGCCAGCAGTGACAGGGAAGGGGAAAAACTGTTTTTT. Its protein product is CASSDREGEKLFF.

V is TRBV7-6 and J is TRBJ1-3; no reliable D call. The CDR3 contains 14 residues. Between the trimmed V and J ends, which lost 5 bases and 4 bases, there was a span of 12 bases. Germline V lookup: CDR1 SGHVS, CDR2 FNYEAQ. CDR3 sequence (DNA): TGTGCCAGCAGCCCTGGACTGGCAGGAAACACCATATATTTT. Its translation: CASSPGLAGNTIYF.

A note on this clone: Other DNA sequences in this specimen translate into the identical CDR3. The chain employs TRBV5-1 and TRBJ1-6, with 9 bases aligning to TRBD1. Germline V gene sequence: CDR1 SGHRS, CDR2 YFSETQ. The CDR3 is 14 amino acids. V gave up 4 bases and J gave up 9 bases; unmatched junction bases: 5. The CDR3 is CASSTGQGSSPLHF. The CDR3 DNA follows: TGCGCCAGCAGCACAGGACAGGGGTCTTCACCCCTCCACTTT.

V and J are TRBV28 and TRBJ2-7; maybe TRBD1 (6 bases). This CDR3 comprises 14 residues. The germline V gene has CDR1 MDHEN and CDR2 SYDVKM. Trimming stripped 6 bases from V and 0 bases from J, with 12 bases between. The CDR3: CASSLGQTSYEQYF. The CDR3 coding sequence is TGTGCCAGCAGCTTAGGACAGACCTCCTACGAGCAGTACTTC.

In nucleotides, the CDR3 is TGTGCCAGTAGAGACAGGGGCCAGTGGGGGTTAGACACTGAAGCTTTCTTT. As protein: CASRDRGQWGLDTEAFF. This chain links TRBV19 with TRBJ1-1; TRBD1 agrees at 8 bases. This CDR3 has 17 amino acids. The germline V gene encodes CDR1 LNHDA and CDR2 SQIVND (reference sequence). V was clipped by 6 bases and J by 3 bases; unmatched bases: 15. Variable domain in full (rest from reference TRBV19 and TRBJ1-1): DGGITQSPKYLFRKEGQNVTLSCEQNLNHDAMYWYRQDPGQGLRLIYYSQIVNDFQKGDIAEGYSVSREKKESFPLTVTSAQKNPTAFYLCASRDRGQWGLDTEAFFGQGTRLTVV.

V is TRBV11-2 and J is TRBJ1-1; 9 bases map to TRBD1. V lost 5 bases to trimming and J lost 1 base; unmatched junction nucleotides: 5. CDR1 SGHAT and CDR2 FQNNGV come from the germline V gene. CDR3 size: 15 residues. This CDR3 reads CASSEQQGANTEAFF. CDR3 bases: TGTGCCAGCAGCGAACAACAGGGGGCGAACACTGAAGCTTTCTTT.

This chain joins TRBV4-1 and TRBJ2-7; TRBD1 is a possible D gene (6 bases). The germline CDR1 and CDR2 sequences are MGHRA and YSYEKL. The CDR3 loop spans 14 amino acids. Trimming pared 0 bases from V and 2 bases from J, leaving 8 bases between. The CDR3, as DNA: TGCGCCAGCAGCCAAGACTACAGGGCCTACGAGCAGTACTTC. This translates into CASSQDYRAYEQYF.

The chain has TRBV4-2 and TRBJ1-5; tentatively, D is TRBD1 (6 bases). Trimming stripped 5 bases from V and 3 bases from J, with 11 bases between. This CDR3 spans 14 amino acids. Looked up from germline, CDR1 is LGHNA and CDR2 is YNFKEQ. The CDR3 spells CASSSQGNNQPQHF. The CDR3 region has the DNA TGTGCCAGCAGCTCACAGGGAAACAATCAGCCCCAGCATTTT.

The chain combines TRBV27 with TRBJ2-3; 10 nucleotides agree with TRBD2. Germline lookup yields CDR1 MNHEY and CDR2 SMNVEV (reference sequence). V lost 4 bases, J lost 5 bases, and 12 bases stayed unmatched. CDR3 length: 17 residues. CDR3 region: CASSSLSAGGPIDTQYF. CDR3 in DNA: TGTGCCAGCAGTTCTCTATCAGCGGGGGGGCCGATAGATACGCAGTATTTT.

This clone appeared a few times. The V and J genes are TRBV4-2 and TRBJ1-2; 7 nucleotides agree with TRBD1. The germline V gene encodes CDR1 LGHNA and CDR2 YNFKEQ. CDR3 length: 14 residues. J lost 7 bases, V lost 3 bases, and 8 bases had no gene match. The CDR3 nucleotides read TGTGCCAGCAGCCATTTGGACAGGAGGGGTGGCTACACCTTC. Translated, it gives CASSHLDRRGGYTF.

The CDR3, as DNA: TGTGCCAGCACCAGACTAGCGGGAGGGATCGGGGAGCTGTTTTTT. Amino acids: CASTRLAGGIGELFF. The gene calls are TRBV7-9 and TRBJ2-2; 14 bases match TRBD2. The CDR3 spans 15 residues. The V and J ends lost 7 bases and 7 bases, in that order; junction bases with no gene match: 5. CDR1 is SEHNR and CDR2 is FQNEAQ in the germline V gene (reference sequence).

This clone was found once. The chain couples TRBV6-5 to TRBJ2-5; 10 bases match TRBD1. The end of the DNA fits TRBJ2-7 better, so the J call may be wrong. The CDR3 length is 15 residues. The germline CDR1 and CDR2 sequences are MNHEY and SVGAGI. CDR3 region: CASGSGTGVPYEQYF. The CDR3 DNA reads TGTGCCAGCGGGTCCGGGACAGGGGTGCCCTACGAGCAGTACTTC.

V gene TRBV6-6 combines with J gene TRBJ1-5; D is perhaps TRBD1 (6 bases). Trimming removed 7 bases from V and 2 bases from J, with 9 bases in between. The germline V gene has CDR1 MNHNY and CDR2 SVGAGI (reference sequence). The CDR3 consists of 13 residues. The CDR3 DNA is TGTGCCAGCACCCGACAGGGCAATCAGCCCCAGCATTTT. It specifies CASTRQGNQPQHF.

The chain links TRBV5-1 to TRBJ2-7, with 9 bases matching TRBD1. J gave up 4 bases and V 4 bases, and 6 bases lay outside the gene matches. Per the germline V gene, CDR1 is SGHRS and CDR2 is YFSETQ. The CDR3 runs 14 residues. CDR3 DNA: TGCGCCAGCAGCCCGACAGGGGGGTTTTACGAGCAGTACTTC. It translates to CASSPTGGFYEQYF.

The chain is built from TRBV7-6 and TRBJ2-2; D call uncertain. Germline loops: CDR1 SGHVS, CDR2 FNYEAQ. This CDR3 is built from 17 residues. V lost 2 bases and J lost 0, with 13 bases in between. The CDR3 sequence is CASSLYIGGSNTGELFF. The CDR3 DNA is TGTGCCAGCAGCTTATATATCGGCGGTTCGAACACCGGGGAGCTGTTTTTT.

This rearrangement joins TRBV27 to TRBJ2-6; 7 bases fit TRBD1. The V gene end was trimmed by 10 bases and the J gene end by 0 bases; junction bases not matched to a gene: 6. CDR1 is MNHEY, CDR2 SMNVEV, per germline (reference sequence). This CDR3 region has 15 residues. The DNA for the CDR3 is TGTGCCACCCTGGACAGGAGCTCTGGGGCCAACGTCCTGACTTTC. Its translation: CATLDRSSGANVLTF.

The J gene is TRBJ2-5, the V gene TRBV6-5; D perhaps matches TRBD1 (6 bases). CDR3 length equals 15 residues. V was clipped by 0 bases and J by 4 bases, with 12 bases between them. Germline assignment: CDR1 MNHEY and CDR2 SVGAGI. CDR3 loop: CASSYSAGVGETQYF. CDR3 in DNA: TGTGCCAGCAGTTACTCTGCAGGGGTGGGAGAGACCCAGTACTTC.

The gene calls are TRBV10-3 and TRBJ2-1, with TRBD2 matching over 8 bases. The CDR3 totals 15 residues. CDR1 ENHRY and CDR2 SYGVKD come from the germline V gene. The ends lost 3 bases at V and 3 bases at J; junction bases unmatched: 4. The CDR3, as DNA: TGTGCCATCAGTGACAGCGGGGGCTACTACAATGAGCAGTTCTTC. Translated: CAISDSGGYYNEQFF.

The sample holds a few counts of this clone. The identical CDR3 is also encoded by other nucleotide sequences in the sample. The J gene is TRBJ1-1, the V gene TRBV19; D gene ambiguous. Germline-derived CDR1 and CDR2 are LNHDA and SQIVND (reference sequence). The CDR3 totals 13 residues. Deletions cut 3 bases from V and 1 base from J, with 6 bases between. CDR3 DNA: TGTGCCAGTAGTATTGGAGAGAACACTGAAGCTTTCTTT. Protein: CASSIGENTEAFF.

There are a few counts of this clone. The chain employs TRBV28 and TRBJ2-7, with 9 bases that match TRBD1. The V gene's germline CDR1 is MDHEN and CDR2 SYDVKM. This CDR3 region has 15 residues. Unmatched junction bases numbered 10, after V lost 7 bases and J lost 3 bases. The CDR3 is CASTRDRDRDYEQYF. In nucleotides, the CDR3 is TGTGCCAGCACCCGCGACCGGGACAGGGACTACGAGCAGTACTTC. The complete variable domain, with remaining parts taken from reference TRBV28 and TRBJ2-7, reads DVKVTQSSRYLVKRTGEKVFLECVQDMDHENMFWYRQDPGLGLRLIYFSYDVKMKEKGDIPEGYSVSREKKERFSLILESASTNQTSMYLCASTRDRDRDYEQYFGPGTRLTVT.

The J gene is TRBJ1-2, the V gene TRBV5-8; D perhaps matches TRBD1 (5 bases). The CDR3 spans 15 residues. V lost 6 bases to trimming and J lost 6 bases, with 21 bases between them. Germline CDR1 reads SGHTS; CDR2 reads YDEGEE. The CDR3 loop reads CASTINPGGLDGYTF. As DNA, the CDR3 is TGTGCCAGCACTATTAACCCGGGGGGTTTGGATGGCTACACCTTC.

The table lists this clone with a few counts. The chain combines TRBV6-5 with TRBJ2-1; possibly TRBD1 for D (6 bases). The CDR3 consists of 13 residues. The V gene's germline CDR1 is MNHEY and CDR2 SVGAGI. Trimming cost V 0 bases and J 7 bases, with 7 bases left between them. CDR3 residues: CASSYSQGNEQFF. The CDR3 DNA follows: TGTGCCAGCAGTTACTCTCAGGGGAATGAGCAGTTCTTC.

This rearrangement joins TRBV30 to TRBJ2-2; a weak D match, TRBD1 (5 bases). Germline CDR1 reads GTSNPN; CDR2 reads SVGIG (reference sequence). This CDR3 spans 13 amino acids. V was clipped by 5 bases and J by 2 bases, with 9 bases between them. CDR3 in DNA: TGTGCCTGGGTACAGGTTAACACCGGGGAGCTGTTTTTT. It is translated as CAWVQVNTGELFF.

The J gene is TRBJ2-1, the V gene TRBV27, with a weak D call TRBD2 (6 bases). The CDR3 sequence is 18 residues long. V lost 3 bases to trimming and J lost 0 bases, with 18 bases between them. Germline CDR1 MNHEY, CDR2 SMNVEV (reference sequence). The DNA of the CDR3 is TGTGCCAGCAGTTTTCGGGGGACGGGGCATTACTCCTACAATGAGCAGTTCTTC. This codes for CASSFRGTGHYSYNEQFF.

The rearrangement uses TRBV28 and TRBJ1-1; 9 bases fit TRBD1. Germline CDR1 is MDHEN and CDR2 is SYDVKM. V gave up 6 bases and J gave up 1 base; unmatched junction bases: 12. The CDR3 consists of 17 residues. The CDR3 reads CASRPPLGGQGNTEAFF. The CDR3, as DNA: TGTGCCAGCAGACCTCCCCTCGGGGGACAGGGGAACACTGAAGCTTTCTTT.